Below are 32 T cell receptor beta chains sequenced from a single sample in a study of shared clonotypes between healthy human individuals. TCRdb's table, derived via immunoSEQ multiplex PCR, lists solely in-frame clones and lacks some. This table holds approximately 640,000 clones, around 90% found once. Sequencing was performed on memory CD8+ T cells from PBMCs. Documented subset: CD45RO+ cells pooled with CCR7-negative TemRA cells. Receptors originate from a young man in good health. Some clones in this sample may be carry-over from other donors' samples.

J is TRBJ2-7 and V is TRBV25-1; 7 bases agree with TRBD1. The J segment lost 3 bases and the V segment lost 2 bases, leaving 4 bases of the junction unmatched. The germline V gene has CDR1 MGHDK and CDR2 SYGVNS. The CDR3 extends over 14 amino acids. The CDR3 region is CASSERGHLYEQYF. The CDR3 DNA is TGTGCCAGCAGTGAAAGGGGGCACCTCTACGAGCAGTACTTC.

The chain recombines TRBV7-9 with TRBJ1-2; 9 bases map to TRBD1. This CDR3 is built from 14 residues. From germline, CDR1 is SEHNR and CDR2 FQNEAQ (reference sequence). J lost 1 base, V lost 4 bases, and 1 base had no gene match. DNA for the CDR3: TGTGCCAGCAGCTCGACAGGGGGTAACTATGGCTACACCTTC. Translating gives CASSSTGGNYGYTF.

The rearrangement joins TRBV30 to TRBJ1-2; D possibly corresponds to TRBD1 (6 bases). The CDR3 is 13 amino acids. Trimming left V 4 bases short and J 8 bases short, with 17 bases between. CDR1 and CDR2 from the germline V gene are GTSNPN and SVGIG (reference sequence). CDR3 in DNA: TGTGCCTGGACCCCCATGAGGGGGGCGGGCTACACCTTC. Protein sequence: CAWTPMRGAGYTF.

The chain couples TRBV4-3 to TRBJ2-2, with D possibly matching TRBD2 (6 bases). CDR3 length equals 17 residues. V gave up 3 bases and J gave up 6 bases, with 20 bases separating them. Germline V lookup: CDR1 LGHNA, CDR2 YSLEER. The CDR3 protein is CASSQWRDEGLAGELFF. As DNA, the CDR3 is TGCGCCAGCAGCCAGTGGAGGGATGAGGGTTTGGCCGGGGAGCTGTTTTTT.

J is TRBJ2-1 and V is TRBV5-4, with a possible D match to TRBD2 (6 bases). V was pared by 3 bases and J by 7 bases, with 11 bases between. Germline CDR1 and CDR2: SGHNT and YYREEE (reference sequence). CDR3 size: 13 residues. CDR3 protein: CASSWGLRNEQFF. The DNA for the CDR3 is TGTGCCAGCAGCTGGGGACTTAGGAATGAGCAGTTCTTC.

V and J are TRBV18 and TRBJ2-7; D is unresolved. Trimming took 5 bases from V and 0 from J, leaving 8 bases between them. The CDR3 spans 13 residues. Germline V gene data show CDR1 as KGHSH and CDR2 as LQKENI. The CDR3 coding sequence is TGTGCCAGCTCAGGGTCTAGCTCCTACGAGCAGTACTTC. Translated: CASSGSSSYEQYF.

The J gene is TRBJ2-1, the V gene TRBV28; D may be TRBD2 (6 bases). Per the germline V gene, CDR1 is MDHEN and CDR2 is SYDVKM. The CDR3 consists of 16 residues. Trimming removed 2 bases at V and 1 base at J, with 12 bases between. The CDR3 region has the DNA TGTGCCAGCAGTTTAAGGTGGGGGACTTCCTACAATGAGCAGTTCTTC. Protein product: CASSLRWGTSYNEQFF.

This clone is a singleton in its sample. This rearrangement joins TRBV9 to TRBJ2-2; D is unclear. V was cut by 0 bases and J by 7 bases, with 4 bases left in between. The CDR3 totals 12 residues. From germline, CDR1 is SGDLS and CDR2 YYNGEE. The CDR3 spells CASSVGIGELFF. The CDR3, as DNA: TGTGCCAGCAGCGTAGGAATCGGGGAGCTGTTTTTT.

A single count supports this clone. The genes are TRBV5-6 and TRBJ2-7; 9 bases fit TRBD2. The CDR3 totals 13 residues. The germline V gene encodes CDR1 SGHDT and CDR2 YYEEEE. Trimming cost V 3 bases and J 2 bases; bases outside gene matches: 0. The CDR3 nucleotides are TGTGCCAGCAGCTCTAGCGGGGCCTACGAGCAGTACTTC. Amino acids: CASSSSGAYEQYF.

V gene TRBV9 combines with J gene TRBJ2-7; D is perhaps TRBD2 (6 bases). Trimming pared 4 bases from V and 3 bases from J, leaving 17 bases between. CDR1 is SGDLS and CDR2 is YYNGEE in the germline V gene. The CDR3 length is 15 residues. CDR3 protein: CASSPGFQGGYEQYF. In DNA form, the CDR3 reads TGTGCCAGCAGCCCAGGCTTCCAGGGAGGCTACGAGCAGTACTTC.

V and J are TRBV10-3 and TRBJ2-1; 9 nucleotides align to TRBD2. Germline V CDR1 and CDR2: ENHRY, SYGVKD. The J segment lost 4 bases and the V segment lost 10 bases, leaving 11 bases of the junction unmatched. The CDR3 extends over 15 amino acids. DNA of the CDR3: TGTGCCAGCCTCAGGTCACTAGCGGGTTACAATGAGCAGTTCTTC. Encoded protein: CASLRSLAGYNEQFF.

This clone has only one observation. V and J are TRBV9 and TRBJ2-1, with 9 bases that match TRBD1. J was trimmed by 8 bases and V by 4 bases; bases with no gene match: 7. Germline loops: CDR1 SGDLS, CDR2 YYNGEE. CDR3 length equals 14 residues. CDR3 protein: CASSHDRGSDEQFF. The CDR3 coding sequence is TGTGCCAGCAGCCACGACAGGGGGAGCGATGAGCAGTTCTTC.

The chain carries TRBV5-4 and TRBJ2-2, with TRBD1 matching 8 bases. The CDR3 runs to 14 residues. CDR1 and CDR2 (germline): SGHNT, YYREEE (reference sequence). V was pared by 2 bases and J by 7 bases, with 4 bases of the junction left unmatched. The DNA for the CDR3 is TGTGCCAGCAGCTTTTCAGGGGGCGGCGGGGAGCTGTTTTTT. The encoded protein is CASSFSGGGGELFF.

The CDR3 here is CASSSTLRGTQYF. In nucleotides, the CDR3 is TGTGCCAGCAGCTCGACCTTACGCGGGACCCAGTACTTC. The chain joins TRBV7-6 to TRBJ2-5, with no clear D. V was clipped by 4 bases and J by 7 bases, with 13 bases between them. This CDR3 contains 13 residues. From germline, CDR1 is SGHVS and CDR2 FNYEAQ.

The CDR3 spells CSVGFSSYEQYF. The DNA for the CDR3 is TGCAGCGTTGGGTTCAGCTCCTACGAGCAGTACTTC. The chain employs TRBV29-1 and TRBJ2-7; no clear D gene. The CDR3 runs 12 residues. Trimming shortened V by 4 bases and J by 0 bases, and 7 bases separated the two germline ends. Germline V CDR1 and CDR2: SQVTM, ANQGSEA.

J is TRBJ1-5 and V is TRBV6-5; 8 bases line up with TRBD1. This CDR3 spans 16 amino acids. Losses at the gene ends were 2 bases for V and 2 bases for J; bases not matched to a gene: 5. Germline V gene sequence: CDR1 MNHEY, CDR2 SVGAGI. This chain's CDR3 is CASSYRSTGGNQPQHF. DNA of the CDR3: TGTGCCAGCAGTTACAGATCGACAGGGGGCAATCAGCCCCAGCATTTT.

This chain links TRBV29-1 with TRBJ2-7, with D possibly matching TRBD2 (5 bases). Trimming left V 3 bases short and J 6 bases short, with 12 bases between. The CDR3 is made up of 12 amino acids. Germline-derived CDR1 and CDR2 are SQVTM and ANQGSEA. In DNA form, the CDR3 reads TGCAGCGTTGAGGGGTTGAGGGCCGAGCAGTACTTC. This translates into CSVEGLRAEQYF.

This chain joins TRBV9 and TRBJ2-7; perhaps TRBD1 as D (6 bases). The CDR3 runs to 16 residues. V lost 0 bases to trimming and J lost 4 bases, with 17 bases between them. In germline, CDR1 is SGDLS, CDR2 YYNGEE. The CDR3 loop reads CASSVAEQGYRYEQYF. In nucleotides, the CDR3 is TGTGCCAGCAGCGTAGCTGAGCAGGGGTATAGATACGAGCAGTACTTC.

V usage is TRBV12-1 and J usage is TRBJ1-2; the table's D gene call, TRBD1, was not cross checked with the DNA. TRBV12-1 is recorded as a pseudogene. The CDR3 consists of 14 residues. CDR3 sequence: CASSSPQGNYGYTF. The CDR3 DNA reads TGTGCCAGCAGCTCTCCGCAGGGGAACTATGGCTACACCTTC.

This clone has only one observation. The chain links TRBV6-5 to TRBJ2-1; D is possibly TRBD2 (5 bases). Trimming took 1 base from V and 0 from J, leaving 10 bases between them. Germline V gene data show CDR1 as MNHEY and CDR2 as SVGAGI. CDR3 length: 16 amino acids. The CDR3 region has the DNA TGTGCCAGCAGTTACTTGACGGGGAGCTCCTACAATGAGCAGTTCTTC. Its protein is CASSYLTGSSYNEQFF.

V usage is TRBV9 and J usage is TRBJ2-3, with D perhaps TRBD2 (6 bases). Germline V gene lookup returns CDR1 SGDLS and CDR2 YYNGEE. Trimming took off 3 bases at V and 4 bases at J, with 21 bases between the two ends. The CDR3 runs 17 residues. CDR3 in amino acids: CASSDHIAEGIADTQYF. CDR3 bases: TGTGCCAGCAGCGACCACATAGCGGAGGGGATAGCAGATACGCAGTATTTT.

The chain recombines TRBV2 with TRBJ1-2; D is uncertain. Trimming shortened V by 9 bases and J by 4 bases, and 12 bases separated the two germline ends. This CDR3 comprises 12 residues. In germline, CDR1 is SNHLY, CDR2 FYNNEI. CDR3 protein: CASWRSGYGYTF. The CDR3 DNA follows: TGTGCCAGTTGGAGATCCGGCTATGGCTACACCTTC.

The chain combines TRBV27 with TRBJ2-1; possibly TRBD1 or TRBD2 for D (5 bases each). Trimming shortened V by 6 bases and J by 7 bases, and 13 bases separated the two germline ends. This CDR3 is 13 amino acids long. Germline loops: CDR1 MNHEY, CDR2 SMNVEV (reference sequence). The CDR3 DNA is TGTGCCAGCAGGCTCGGGACGGAGAATGAGCAGTTCTTC. This encodes CASRLGTENEQFF.

The V call is TRBV19, the J call TRBJ1-5, with D unresolved. Germline V CDR1 and CDR2: LNHDA, SQIVND (reference sequence). There are 12 residues in the CDR3. V was cut by 3 bases and J by 13 bases, with 13 bases left in between. CDR3 region: CASSMAAKFQHF. DNA for the CDR3: TGTGCCAGTAGTATGGCAGCCAAGTTTCAGCATTTT. Drawing the rest from reference TRBV19 and TRBJ1-5, the complete variable domain is DGGITQSPKYLFRKEGQNVTLSCEQNLNHDAMYWYRQDPGQGLRLIYYSQIVNDFQKGDIAEGYSVSREKKESFPLTVTSAQKNPTAFYLCASSMAAKFQHFGDGTRLSIL.

The chain joins TRBV6-4 to TRBJ2-2, with 7 bases identical to TRBD1. Germline-derived CDR1 and CDR2 are MRHNA and SNTAGT. The CDR3 sequence is 16 residues long. V gave up 4 bases and J gave up 3 bases; unmatched junction bases: 8. This CDR3 reads CASSGSGGRDTGELFF. The CDR3, as DNA: TGTGCCAGCAGTGGATCAGGGGGAAGGGACACCGGGGAGCTGTTTTTT.

The genes are TRBV13 and TRBJ2-5; TRBD2 agrees at 8 bases. This CDR3 comprises 16 residues. Trimming cost V 3 bases and J 4 bases; bases outside gene matches: 10. Germline V gene data show CDR1 as PRHDT and CDR2 as FYEKMQ (reference sequence). The CDR3 DNA reads TGTGCCAGCAGCTTCGAGGGACGGGAGGGCGGAGAGACCCAGTACTTC. This gives the protein CASSFEGREGGETQYF.

In this sample, this clone turned up once. This chain uses TRBV14 with TRBJ1-5; 7 nucleotides match TRBD1. V lost 4 bases, J lost 5 bases, and 23 bases stayed unmatched. CDR1 SGHDN and CDR2 FVKESK come from the germline V gene. CDR3 length: 20 residues. The CDR3 region is CASSPKPHKPRDRCHQPQHF. Written as DNA, the CDR3 is TGTGCCAGCAGCCCGAAACCCCACAAACCTCGGGACAGATGCCATCAGCCCCAGCATTTT.

The chain recombines TRBV27 with TRBJ2-7; D tentatively fits TRBD1 or TRBD2 (5 bases each). CDR1 is MNHEY and CDR2 is SMNVEV in the germline V gene (reference sequence). V was pared by 6 bases and J by 3 bases, with 24 bases between. This CDR3 is built from 17 residues. For the CDR3, the DNA is TGTGCCAGCAGACCTAGTCTGCTCGCTGGGGGACGCTACGAGCAGTACTTC. It is translated as CASRPSLLAGGRYEQYF.

This chain joins TRBV27 and TRBJ2-5; weak D call: TRBD1 (5 bases). V was trimmed by 2 bases and J by 1 base, leaving 5 bases between them. Germline V gives CDR1 MNHEY, CDR2 SMNVEV (reference sequence). The CDR3 contains 13 residues. For the CDR3, the DNA is TGTGCCAGCAGTTTAAGGGGCCAAGAGACCCAGTACTTC. This translates into CASSLRGQETQYF.

The genes are TRBV6-6 and TRBJ2-1; tentative D call: TRBD2 (6 bases). The V gene's germline CDR1 is MNHNY and CDR2 SVGAGI (reference sequence). With 5 bases removed from V and 10 bases from J, the gap between germline ends came to 6 bases. The CDR3 length is 10 residues. The CDR3 nucleotides are TGTGCCAGCAGTGGGAGGGAGCAGTTCTTC. Translation: CASSGREQFF.

This chain links TRBV27 with TRBJ2-7, with 8 nucleotides matching TRBD1. With V trimmed by 5 bases and J by 3 bases, 12 bases remained unmatched. The CDR3 has 16 amino acids. CDR1 and CDR2 from the germline V gene are MNHEY and SMNVEV (reference sequence). The DNA for the CDR3 is TGTGCCAGCAGTCTAGGGGCGGACAGGGCGCACTACGAGCAGTACTTC. It translates to CASSLGADRAHYEQYF.

The V and J genes are TRBV18 and TRBJ1-2; perhaps TRBD1 as D (5 bases). The germline CDR1 and CDR2 sequences are KGHSH and LQKENI. Trimming took off 2 bases at V and 6 bases at J, with 10 bases between the two ends. The CDR3 is made up of 13 amino acids. In nucleotides, the CDR3 is TGTGCCAGCTCACCAGCGGCCAGGGATGGCTACACCTTC. This encodes CASSPAARDGYTF.